Sequencing of this T cell receptor beta chain was carried out in a study of glioma-infiltrating T cells. Using RNA template, CDR3s of TCR alpha and beta were amplified with iRepertoire arm-PCR. Tissue mRNA or PBMC total RNA, about 95-450 ng, went into one-step reverse transcription and amplification. MiXCR, run by TCRdb on the multiplex PCR reads, gives a single entry per CDR3 protein. The data hold about 190,000 distinct CDR3 sequences, with over 30% observed a single time. Overall study results and limits: Above-expected tissue-blood divergence occurred in all gliomas, most in low-grade ones. CDR3 overlap between tissue and blood was very small.

J was trimmed by 2 bases and V by 6 bases; bases with no gene match: 6. The CDR3 sequence is 15 residues long. CDR1 is MRHNA, CDR2 SNTAGT, per germline. This clonotype was recorded many times. The target antigen is unknown. The receptor was isolated from a human donor with low-grade glioma or glioblastoma, undergoing nonglioma brain surgery, or in good health (not recorded which). The rearrangement joins TRBV6-4 to TRBJ2-3, with TRBD2 matching over 9 bases. The sequenced sample was glioma tissue, nonneoplastic brain tissue, or PBMCs (not recorded which). CDR3 sequence reads: CASSIAGDPTDTQYF. CDR3 DNA sequence: TGTGCCAGCAGCATAGCGGGAGACCCCACAGATACGCAGTATTTT.